These 8 T cell receptor beta chains were all obtained from the same sample, sequenced in a study of cytomegalovirus exposure and HLA in healthy donors. The PCR employed 60 Vbeta primers together with 13 Jbeta primers. Libraries were prepared by immunoSEQ multiplex PCR; TCRdb keeps only in-frame clonotypes and omits some of them. The table counts about 210,000 clones; roughly 0.98% lies in the top ten. The sample taken for sequencing was PBMCs. These receptors were obtained from a woman aged 25 to 39 in good health and CMV-seropositive.

CDR3: CAWSRTGGTYEQYF. The CDR3 region has the DNA TGTGCCTGGAGCCGGACAGGGGGAACCTACGAGCAGTACTTC. The V and J genes are TRBV30 and TRBJ2-7; 10 bases are a match to TRBD1. V lost 3 bases, J lost 2 bases, and 4 bases stayed unmatched. The CDR3 extends over 14 amino acids. From germline, CDR1 is GTSNPN and CDR2 SVGIG (reference sequence).

The chain combines TRBV7-8 with TRBJ2-2, with no clear D. The V end was cut by 5 bases, the J end by 1 base, with 8 bases between. Germline values: CDR1 SGHVS, CDR2 FQNEAQ. This CDR3 spans 14 amino acids. The CDR3: CASSLTENTGELFF. CDR3 nucleotides: TGTGCCAGCAGCCTAACAGAGAACACCGGGGAGCTGTTTTTT.

Here the CDR3 DNA reads TGTGCCATCAGTGAGGCGAGGGAGGGCAATCAGCCCCAGCATTTT. It translates to CAISEAREGNQPQHF. The chain combines TRBV10-3 with TRBJ1-5; D uncertain. The V gene's germline CDR1 is ENHRY and CDR2 SYGVKD. The V end lost 2 bases, the J end lost 2 bases, and 10 bases lay between the germline ends. The CDR3 is made up of 15 amino acids.

J is TRBJ2-5 and V is TRBV10-1, with D possibly TRBD1 on 5 matching bases. Trimming cost V 4 bases and J 11 bases, with 20 bases left between them. This CDR3 comprises 14 residues. Germline V CDR1 and CDR2: WNHNN, SYGVQD (reference sequence). The CDR3 bases are TGCGCCAGCAGTGCCCAACGACTCGACAGAGAGCAGTACTTC. It is translated as CASSAQRLDREQYF.

The chain employs TRBV10-3 and TRBJ2-3; TRBD2 aligns across 9 bases. Trimming cost V 10 bases and J 3 bases; bases outside gene matches: 11. Germline V gene data show CDR1 as ENHRY and CDR2 as SYGVKD. The CDR3 contains 15 residues. CDR3 sequence: CASETGTSITDTQYF. The CDR3 DNA sequence: TGTGCCAGTGAGACCGGGACTAGCATAACAGATACGCAGTATTTT.

As for this clone: The junction shows a germline mismatch at one end, possibly a read error. The chain has TRBV6-5 and TRBJ2-1; 9 bases agree with TRBD2. Germline V lookup: CDR1 MNHEY, CDR2 SVGAGI. This CDR3 region has 14 residues. The CDR3 reads CACSGTSPYNEQFF. The DNA of the CDR3 is TGTGCCTGCAGTGGGACTAGCCCCTACAATGAGCAGTTCTTC.

The chain is built from TRBV5-1 and TRBJ1-6; D remains ambiguous. Trimming took 2 bases from V and 0 from J, leaving 18 bases between them. The CDR3 is made up of 19 amino acids. Germline V gene lookup returns CDR1 SGHRS and CDR2 YFSETQ. CDR3 sequence reads: CASSFEGLGKSSYNSPLHF. CDR3 sequence (DNA): TGCGCCAGCAGCTTCGAGGGTTTGGGGAAGAGCTCCTATAATTCACCCCTCCACTTT.

A note on this clone: Different DNA sequences within this sample yield the same CDR3. The rearrangement uses TRBV5-1 and TRBJ1-1; D unclear. Trimming took 0 bases from V and 1 from J, leaving 7 bases between them. Germline V lookup: CDR1 SGHRS, CDR2 YFSETQ. CDR3 size: 14 residues. CDR3 in DNA: TGCGCCAGCAGCTTGGGAGTACCGAACACTGAAGCTTTCTTT. Encoded protein: CASSLGVPNTEAFF.